These 3 T cell receptor beta chains share one sample of origin, sequenced in a study of cytomegalovirus exposure and HLA in healthy donors. PCR primers comprised 60 Vbeta and 13 Jbeta primers. Only in-frame clones appear in the TCRdb table, and some are missing; sequencing was by immunoSEQ multiplex PCR. The sample has 150,000 to 200,000 clones, approximately 84% seen once. The sample comprised PBMCs. These receptors all stem from a man aged 25-45 years in good health and CMV-seropositive.

The V call is TRBV11-3, the J call TRBJ2-1; D remains unclear. Germline CDR1 and CDR2: SGHNT and YENEEA. The CDR3 has 13 amino acids. Trimming removed 3 bases at V and 3 bases at J, with 6 bases between. CDR3 coding DNA: TGTGCCAGCAGCTTTCGCTACTACAATGAGCAGTTCTTC. It encodes CASSFRYYNEQFF.

The chain uses TRBV19 and TRBJ1-2, with 7 positions matching TRBD1. The CDR3 extends over 14 amino acids. J was trimmed by 0 bases and V by 11 bases; bases with no gene match: 9. Germline CDR1 and CDR2: LNHDA and SQIVND (reference sequence). The chain's CDR3 is CASYPGGANYGYTF. CDR3 nucleotide sequence: TGTGCCTCCTATCCAGGGGGAGCTAACTATGGCTACACCTTC.

V and J are TRBV10-3 and TRBJ1-6; the match to TRBD1 covers 7 bases. V lost 0 bases to trimming and J lost 6 bases; unmatched junction nucleotides: 5. The CDR3 runs to 16 residues. Germline lookup yields CDR1 ENHRY and CDR2 SYGVKD. CDR3 protein: CAISESAGQFNSPLHF. The CDR3 DNA reads as TGTGCCATCAGTGAGTCGGCGGGACAGTTTAATTCACCCCTCCACTTT.